The rows below give T cell receptor beta chains drawn from one sample of a study of T cell changes during pregnancy in multiple sclerosis. Sequencing used immunoSEQ multiplex PCR; TCRdb keeps in-frame clones, though not all of them. This sample has roughly 110,000 clones; 85% to 95% occur once, and the top ten carry 1.6%. The material sequenced was peripheral blood, taken after pregnancy. The receptors were gathered from a female donor with multiple sclerosis, enrolled in a pregnancy study. CDR3s include the opening cysteine and the closing phenylalanine or tryptophan. The D gene is left open where the match is weak. Size is stated for part of the rows, as once, few or many counts, or as a class when the clone is expanded.

J,size,D,V,DNA,CDR3
TRBJ1-4,.,.,TRBV5-5,TGTGCCAGCAGTTCGGACAGAGGGAATGAAAAACTGTTTTTT,CASSSDRGNEKLFF
TRBJ2-1,.,.,TRBV19,TGTGCCAGTAGTATTGGTGGGCTAGCAGAAGGGGGGCAGTTCTTC,CASSIGGLAEGGQFF
TRBJ2-1,.,TRBD1,TRBV7-3,TGTGCCAGCAGCTTACAACCCGGGGGACAGGGGGCCCCTCGTGAGCAGTTCTTC,CASSLQPGGQGAPREQFF
TRBJ2-7,.,TRBD2,TRBV5-1,TGCGCCAGCCATGATGGGGGAGGGAATTCCTACGAGCAGTACTTC,CASHDGGGNSYEQYF
TRBJ2-7,.,TRBD2,TRBV18,TGTGCCAGCTCGTCCGGGACTAGCGGGAGCTGGTACTTC,CASSSGTSGSWYF
TRBJ1-6,.,.,TRBV18,TGTGCCAGCTCACCAGCGGGCAGCTCCTATAATTCACCCCTCCACTTT,CASSPAGSSYNSPLHF
TRBJ1-2,.,TRBD1,TRBV11-2,TGTGCCAGCAGCCTCGGACAGGGGGCCTATGGCTACACCTTC,CASSLGQGAYGYTF
TRBJ2-1,.,.,TRBV6-1,TGTGCCAGCAGTGAGCTAGAGCGGGTGTCCTACAATGAGCAGTTCTTC,CASSELERVSYNEQFF
TRBJ2-7,.,TRBD1,TRBV6-6,TGTGCCAGCAGTTACCCCGCGGGGACAGGGGTATACGAGCAGTACTTC,CASSYPAGTGVYEQYF
TRBJ2-1,once,.,TRBV10-3,TGTGCCATCAGTGGGCGACTAGACGGGGATGAGCAGTTCTTC,CAISGRLDGDEQFF
TRBJ2-1,.,.,TRBV5-1,TGCGCCAGCAGCTCGGCAACTAGCCATGGCAATGAGCAGTTCTTC,CASSSATSHGNEQFF
TRBJ1-2,.,.,TRBV7-9,TGTGCCAGCAGCGTGGGGCAAAACTATGGCTACACCTTC,CASSVGQNYGYTF
TRBJ2-1,.,.,TRBV5-1,.,CASSFGQGAYKFKFF
TRBJ1-5,.,.,TRBV30,TGTGCCTGGAGTGTAGGGGCCGATAGCAATCAGCCCCAGCATTTT,CAWSVGADSNQPQHF
TRBJ2-2,.,.,TRBV27,TGTGCCAGCAGTGCGCAGGGGTCGGTCACCGGGGAGCTGTTTTTT,CASSAQGSVTGELFF
TRBJ2-1,.,TRBD1,TRBV5-1,TGCGCCAGCAGCTCGGACAGGGCCCCCTACAATGAGCAGTTCTTC,CASSSDRAPYNEQFF